The clone carrying this T cell receptor (beta chain) has just a few counts. Original processing notes: By means of reference gene primer amplification, nucleated cell counts were estimated. Sequencing used immunoSEQ multiplex PCR; TCRdb keeps in-frame clones, though not all of them. For V, J and clone size, that table is used; D and trimming come from the DNA. The table shows more than 200,000 clones, with about nine tenths occurring only once. Germline loops: CDR1 LNHDA, CDR2 SQIVND (reference sequence). The CDR3 spans 16 residues. Trimming took 4 bases from V and 3 from J; bases not matched to a gene: 3. This entry belongs to a study of blood T cell repertoires in COVID-19. Study as a whole: T cells, B-cell-depleted T cells, or PBMCs provided the cDNA or gDNA that served as material.

The V gene is TRBV19, the J gene TRBJ2-1, with 13 bases fitting TRBD2. This receptor was identified in a man older than 75 with acute or convalescent COVID-19. Sequenced input: peripheral blood. The CDR3 spells CASSTRTSGSYNEQFF. CDR3 nucleotide sequence: TGTGCCAGTAGTACCAGGACTAGCGGGAGCTACAATGAGCAGTTCTTC.